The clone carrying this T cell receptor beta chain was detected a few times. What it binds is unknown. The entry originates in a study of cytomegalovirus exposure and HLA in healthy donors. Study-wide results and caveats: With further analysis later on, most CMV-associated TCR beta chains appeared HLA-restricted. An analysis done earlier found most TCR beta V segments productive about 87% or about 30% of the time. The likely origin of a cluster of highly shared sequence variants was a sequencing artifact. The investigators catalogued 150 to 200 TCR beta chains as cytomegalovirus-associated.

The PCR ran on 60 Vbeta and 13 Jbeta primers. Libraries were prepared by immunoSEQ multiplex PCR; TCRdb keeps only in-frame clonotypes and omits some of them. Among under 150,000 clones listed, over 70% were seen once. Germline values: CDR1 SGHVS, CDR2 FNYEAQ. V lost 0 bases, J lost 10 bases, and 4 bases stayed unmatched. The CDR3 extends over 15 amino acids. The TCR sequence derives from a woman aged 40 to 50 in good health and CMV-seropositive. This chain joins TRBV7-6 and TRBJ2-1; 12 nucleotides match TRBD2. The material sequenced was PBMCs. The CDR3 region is CASSLAPSGGAEQFF. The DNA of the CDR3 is TGTGCCAGCAGCTTAGCGCCTAGCGGGGGGGCCGAGCAGTTCTTC. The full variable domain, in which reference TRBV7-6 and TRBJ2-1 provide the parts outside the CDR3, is GAGVSQSPRYKVTKRGQDVALRCDPISGHVSLYWYRQALGQGPEFLTYFNYEAQQDKSGLPNDRFSAERPEGSISTLTIQRTEQRDSAMYRCASSLAPSGGAEQFFGPGTRLTVL.